The next 32 T cell receptor beta chains were all read from a single sample in a study of blood T cell repertoires in COVID-19. Profiling relied on immunoSEQ multiplex PCR, and the TCRdb table lists in-frame clones only, not all of them. The sample gives under 300,000 clones, 83% of which show up once; 8% to 9.5% is in the top ten. Sequenced material: peripheral blood. The receptors were gathered from a woman between 50 and 59 years old who had recovered from COVID-19.

This clone appeared a few times. The chain links TRBV29-1 to TRBJ2-3, with TRBD2 identical over 10 bases. Germline V gives CDR1 SQVTM, CDR2 ANQGSEA. The CDR3 has 15 residues. The V and J ends lost 5 bases and 0 bases, in that order; junction bases with no gene match: 5. The CDR3 reads CSVSPTSGSTDTQYF. CDR3 bases: TGCAGCGTTTCCCCGACTAGCGGGAGCACAGATACGCAGTATTTT.

The rearrangement links TRBV4-2 to TRBJ2-2; 9 bases agree with TRBD2. Germline CDR1 and CDR2: LGHNA and YNFKEQ. The CDR3 length is 18 residues. After removal of 3 bases from V and 0 bases from J, the junction contained 8 bases not matched to a gene. Written as DNA, the CDR3 is TGTGCCAGCAGCCAGGGTGACGCTAGCGGGGCGAACACCGGGGAGCTGTTTTTT. It yields the protein CASSQGDASGANTGELFF.

This rearrangement joins TRBV7-8 to TRBJ2-1; 8 bases are shared with TRBD2. CDR1 is SGHVS, CDR2 FQNEAQ, per germline. The J segment lost 5 bases and the V segment lost 8 bases, leaving 11 bases of the junction unmatched. The CDR3 sequence is 15 residues long. The CDR3: CASGGLVAIDNEQFF. In DNA form, the CDR3 reads TGTGCCAGCGGGGGACTAGTAGCCATTGACAATGAGCAGTTCTTC.

The rearrangement uses TRBV6-5 and TRBJ1-5; D unresolved. Germline V CDR1 and CDR2: MNHEY, SVGAGI. V was cut by 0 bases and J by 5 bases, with 5 bases left in between. The CDR3 totals 13 residues. CDR3 sequence: CASSYSQHQPQHF. The CDR3 coding sequence is TGTGCCAGCAGTTACTCACAGCATCAGCCCCAGCATTTT.

The chain combines TRBV27 with TRBJ2-1; TRBD1 aligns across 7 bases. This CDR3 contains 13 residues. J lost 10 bases, V lost 1 base, and 4 bases had no gene match. The germline V gene encodes CDR1 MNHEY and CDR2 SMNVEV (reference sequence). The CDR3 sequence: CASSLWDRQEQFF. The CDR3, as DNA: TGTGCCAGCAGTTTATGGGACAGACAAGAGCAGTTCTTC.

This rearrangement joins TRBV5-8 to TRBJ1-6, with D unclear. Germline V gene data show CDR1 as SGHTS and CDR2 as YDEGEE. The CDR3 sequence is 18 residues long. The V and J ends lost 2 bases and 0 bases respectively, with 15 bases between them. DNA for the CDR3: TGTGCCAGCAGCTTCGAAATACGCTTCAGCTCCTATAATTCACCCCTCCACTTT. Translated, it gives CASSFEIRFSSYNSPLHF. The full variable domain, with the rest looked up from reference TRBV5-8 and TRBJ1-6, is EAGVTQSPTHLIKTRGQQATLRCSPISGHTSVYWYQQALGLGLQFLLWYDEGEERNRGNFPPRFSGRQFPNYSSELNVNALELEDSALYLCASSFEIRFSSYNSPLHFGNGTRLTVT.

V and J are TRBV6-5 and TRBJ2-7, with 7 bases lining up with TRBD2. There are 15 residues in the CDR3. Germline loops: CDR1 MNHEY, CDR2 SVGAGI. The junction had 12 bases not matched to a gene; V was cut back by 9 bases and J by 1 base. DNA of the CDR3: TGTGCCAGTTGGACGGTCGGGGGGAGGTCCTACGAGCAGTACTTC. Its translation: CASWTVGGRSYEQYF.

The chain couples TRBV5-1 to TRBJ2-3; D perhaps matches TRBD2 (6 bases). Germline CDR1 is SGHRS and CDR2 is YFSETQ. Trimming took 3 bases from V and 0 from J, leaving 11 bases between them. The CDR3 loop spans 15 amino acids. CDR3 DNA: TGCGCCAGCAGCTGGGACTCTACTAGCACAGATACGCAGTATTTT. Translated, it gives CASSWDSTSTDTQYF.

The gene calls are TRBV9 and TRBJ2-3; 7 nucleotides agree with TRBD2. The germline gives CDR1 SGDLS, CDR2 YYNGEE. CDR3 size: 15 residues. The ends lost 0 bases at V and 6 bases at J; junction bases unmatched: 7. Here the CDR3 DNA reads TGTGCCAGCAGCGTAGAAGGACTAGGAGGCGATACGCAGTATTTT. The encoded protein is CASSVEGLGGDTQYF.

The J gene is TRBJ2-7, the V gene TRBV19; 9 bases are a match to TRBD1. Germline V gene lookup returns CDR1 LNHDA and CDR2 SQIVND (reference sequence). The V and J ends lost 5 bases and 6 bases, in that order; junction bases with no gene match: 8. CDR3 length: 14 residues. CDR3: CASSLRDRVSEQYF. The CDR3 DNA follows: TGTGCCAGTAGTTTGCGGGACAGGGTGTCCGAGCAGTACTTC.

Concerning this clone: The same CDR3 also results from other DNA sequences found in this sample. The chain carries TRBV6-5 and TRBJ1-1; D not resolved. The ends were cut back, 2 bases at V and 1 base at J, with 5 bases in the middle. The germline V gene encodes CDR1 MNHEY and CDR2 SVGAGI. CDR3 length: 13 residues. The CDR3 here is CASSYGRNTEAFF. The CDR3 DNA is TGTGCCAGCAGTTACGGGAGGAACACTGAAGCTTTCTTT.

The genes are TRBV3-1 (or the pseudogene TRBV3-2) and TRBJ2-2, with D possibly being TRBD1 (6 bases). Germline V gene data show CDR1 as LGHDT and CDR2 as YNNKEL (reference sequence). Trimming pared 4 bases from V and 0 bases from J, leaving 15 bases between. The CDR3 runs 17 residues. In DNA form, the CDR3 reads TGTGCCAGCAGCCGAAGGGGCAGGGGCGCGAACACCGGGGAGCTGTTTTTT. It encodes CASSRRGRGANTGELFF.

The V call is TRBV19, the J call TRBJ1-2; D is possibly TRBD1 (5 bases). CDR1 is LNHDA and CDR2 is SQIVND in the germline V gene (reference sequence). V dropped 7 bases and J dropped 4 bases, with 16 bases sitting between them. This CDR3 contains 14 residues. The CDR3 coding sequence is TGTGCCAGTATCTCCCTCGCAGGGTCCTATGGCTACACCTTC. This translates into CASISLAGSYGYTF.

The CDR3 here is CASSQVRGTVNTEAFF. The CDR3 DNA reads TGTGCCAGCAGCCAAGTGAGGGGGACAGTGAACACTGAAGCTTTCTTT. The chain recombines TRBV3-1 (or the pseudogene TRBV3-2) with TRBJ1-1; TRBD1 aligns across 7 bases. The CDR3 runs 16 residues. After removal of 1 base from V and 0 bases from J, the junction contained 5 bases not matched to a gene. Per the germline V gene, CDR1 is LGHDT and CDR2 is YNNKEL (reference sequence).

The genes are TRBV6-5 and TRBJ2-3, with D perhaps TRBD1 (5 bases). The CDR3 consists of 15 residues. The V gene lost 5 bases and the J gene lost 1 base, with 13 bases spanning the gap. In germline, CDR1 is MNHEY, CDR2 SVGAGI. CDR3 residues: CASSLQGWGTDTQYF. Written as DNA, the CDR3 is TGTGCCAGCAGTCTCCAGGGTTGGGGCACAGATACGCAGTATTTT.

The chain couples TRBV19 to TRBJ2-7; D unresolved. The germline V gene encodes CDR1 LNHDA and CDR2 SQIVND (reference sequence). The CDR3 spans 14 residues. V lost 4 bases to trimming and J lost 1 base, with 11 bases between them. The CDR3 region is CASSTNSFSYEQYF. As DNA, the CDR3 is TGTGCCAGTAGTACGAACAGCTTTTCCTACGAGCAGTACTTC.

The chain is built from TRBV6-2 or TRBV6-3 and TRBJ1-2, with TRBD1 identical over 8 bases. J gave up 4 bases and V 0 bases, and 16 bases lay outside the gene matches. From germline, CDR1 is MNHEY and CDR2 SVGEGT. This CDR3 contains 19 residues. Here the CDR3 DNA reads TGTGCCAGCAGTTACTCGAGAGGGACAGGCCTTCCAGCTGGCTATGGCTACACCTTC. Its protein product is CASSYSRGTGLPAGYGYTF.

The V call is TRBV6-5, the J call TRBJ1-5, with 7 bases fitting TRBD1. This CDR3 is 15 amino acids long. Germline CDR1 MNHEY, CDR2 SVGAGI. The V segment lost 4 bases and the J segment 4 bases; nucleotides outside the gene matches: 7. CDR3 region: CASSFRTGGNQPQHF. The CDR3 nucleotides read TGTGCCAGCAGTTTTAGGACAGGAGGTAATCAGCCCCAGCATTTT.

The rearrangement links TRBV7-9 to TRBJ2-5; 8 bases map to TRBD2. The CDR3 extends over 14 amino acids. V trimming: 4 bases; J trimming: 2 bases; junction bases outside the gene matches: 3. In germline, CDR1 is SEHNR, CDR2 FQNEAQ (reference sequence). The CDR3 coding sequence is TGTGCCAGCAGCTCGCCGGGGGGGCAAGAGACCCAGTACTTC. Its protein product is CASSSPGGQETQYF.

The chain's CDR3 is CASSLYRDRATGELFF. The CDR3 DNA sequence: TGTGCCAGCAGTTTATACCGGGACAGGGCCACCGGGGAGCTGTTTTTT. This chain uses TRBV28 with TRBJ2-2; 9 nucleotides align to TRBD1. V was clipped by 1 base and J by 4 bases; unmatched bases: 4. Germline loops: CDR1 MDHEN, CDR2 SYDVKM. CDR3 length: 16 amino acids.

The V and J genes are TRBV4-2 and TRBJ2-1, with 14 bases that match TRBD2. The germline V gene encodes CDR1 LGHNA and CDR2 YNFKEQ. This CDR3 region has 20 residues. The V segment lost 0 bases and the J segment 10 bases; nucleotides outside the gene matches: 17. The CDR3, as DNA: TGTGCCAGCAGCCAAGATCGCGTTGGACTAGCGGGGGGCCCTCTATGGGAGCAGTTCTTC. It yields the protein CASSQDRVGLAGGPLWEQFF.

This rearrangement joins TRBV28 to TRBJ1-2; 7 positions match TRBD1. CDR3 size: 12 residues. J gave up 5 bases and V 6 bases, and 3 bases lay outside the gene matches. Germline V gene sequence: CDR1 MDHEN, CDR2 SYDVKM. CDR3 sequence: CASSTGVYGYTF. The CDR3 nucleotides read TGTGCCAGCAGCACAGGGGTTTATGGCTACACCTTC.

The gene calls are TRBV7-2 and TRBJ2-3; D is unclear. Trimming pared 9 bases from V and 2 bases from J, leaving 15 bases between. Germline CDR1 reads SGHTA; CDR2 reads FQGNSA. This CDR3 comprises 14 residues. The DNA for the CDR3 is TGTGCCAGTCGTAGTTCCGCGAACACAGATACGCAGTATTTT. The encoded protein is CASRSSANTDTQYF.

The chain links TRBV6-5 to TRBJ2-1, with TRBD2 matching over 10 bases. CDR3 length: 15 amino acids. V was pared by 7 bases and J by 1 base, with 4 bases of the junction left unmatched. Germline assignment: CDR1 MNHEY and CDR2 SVGAGI. The CDR3 reads CASILAGGSYNEQFF. The CDR3 coding sequence is TGTGCCAGCATCTTAGCGGGGGGATCCTACAATGAGCAGTTCTTC.

This chain uses TRBV19 with TRBJ1-5; 9 bases are shared with TRBD1. Trimming cost V 8 bases and J 1 base; bases outside gene matches: 3. This CDR3 is 14 amino acids long. Per germline, CDR1 LNHDA and CDR2 SQIVND (reference sequence). CDR3 residues: CASAGTGSNQPQHF. The CDR3 region has the DNA TGTGCCAGTGCCGGGACAGGGAGCAATCAGCCCCAGCATTTT.

The chain carries TRBV3-1 (or the pseudogene TRBV3-2) and TRBJ1-3, with D tentatively TRBD1 (5 bases). V lost 3 bases and J lost 3, with 15 bases in between. CDR3 length: 16 residues. Germline V CDR1 and CDR2: LGHDT, YNNKEL (reference sequence). The CDR3 protein is CASSQSGGSGGNTIYF. CDR3 nucleotides: TGTGCCAGCAGCCAGAGCGGGGGTAGTGGTGGAAACACCATATATTTT.

The chain joins TRBV7-2 to TRBJ2-1; 7 bases match TRBD2. CDR1 is SGHTA, CDR2 FQGNSA, per germline. V shed 5 bases, J shed 7 bases, and the junction held 8 bases outside the gene matches. CDR3 length equals 14 residues. Written as DNA, the CDR3 is TGTGCCAGCAGCACCCCTAGGGAGGGGAATGAGCAGTTCTTC. Translated, it gives CASSTPREGNEQFF. Filled out from reference TRBV7-2 and TRBJ2-1, the complete variable domain reads GAGVSQSPSNKVTEKGKDVELRCDPISGHTALYWYRQSLGQGLEFLIYFQGNSAPDKSGLPSDRFSAERTGGSVSTLTIQRTQQEDSAVYLCASSTPREGNEQFFGPGTRLTVL.

The chain employs TRBV12-1 and TRBJ1-5. TRBV12-1 is shown as a pseudogene. The CDR3 covers 18 residues. The CDR3, as DNA: TGTGCCAGCAGCCCTGCAGGCACAGGAGGGGTATGGGATCAGCCCCAGCATTTT. It translates to CASSPAGTGGVWDQPQHF.

This chain uses TRBV7-2 with TRBJ2-7, with 11 positions matching TRBD2. J gave up 1 base and V 5 bases, and 7 bases lay outside the gene matches. CDR1 SGHTA and CDR2 FQGNSA come from the germline V gene. The CDR3 sequence is 16 residues long. CDR3 region: CASSALLAGASYEQYF. In DNA, the CDR3 is TGTGCCAGCAGCGCGCTACTAGCGGGAGCTTCCTACGAGCAGTACTTC.

This clone was counted a single time. The chain has TRBV7-9 and TRBJ2-7; 8 nucleotides align to TRBD1. Germline lookup yields CDR1 SEHNR and CDR2 FQNEAQ (reference sequence). The CDR3 totals 12 residues. Losses at the gene ends were 8 bases for V and 6 bases for J; bases not matched to a gene: 6. The CDR3 nucleotides read TGTGCCAGCTCTAGGACAGGGATCGAGCAGTACTTC. Translating it yields CASSRTGIEQYF. Filled out from reference TRBV7-9 and TRBJ2-7, the complete variable domain reads DTGVSQNPRHKITKRGQNVTFRCDPISEHNRLYWYRQTLGQGPEFLTYFQNEAQLEKSRLLSDRFSAERPKGSFSTLEIQRTEQGDSAMYLCASSRTGIEQYFGPGTRLTVT.

This clone has just one count. The chain uses TRBV7-2 and TRBJ2-3; weak D call: TRBD1 (5 bases). V was shortened by 3 bases and J by 5 bases, with 9 bases between the two germline ends. CDR3 size: 13 residues. In germline, CDR1 is SGHTA, CDR2 FQGNSA. CDR3 in amino acids: CASSFRQIDTQYF. CDR3 DNA sequence: TGTGCCAGCAGCTTCAGACAGATAGATACGCAGTATTTT.

This clone was detected only once. The junction shows a germline mismatch at one end, possibly a read error. The sample carries other DNA sequences with the same CDR3. The chain recombines TRBV19 with TRBJ2-1; 9 bases are a match to TRBD1. CDR1 is LNHDA, CDR2 SQIVND, per germline (reference sequence). This CDR3 has 15 residues. DNA for the CDR3: TGTGCCAGTAGTTCACCTGGACAGGGGCTGAGGGAGCAATTCTTC. As protein: CASSSPGQGLREQFF.